What follows are 6 T cell receptor beta chains derived from one specimen sequenced in a study of Graves' ophthalmopathy and Graves' hyperthyroidism. CDR3 regions of TCR beta were amplified from RNA transcripts. The first-round RT-PCR employed HTBI primers together with the Qiagen OneStep RT-PCR kit. A multiplex PCR was then performed as the second round. MiXCR, applied by TCRdb to the multiplex PCR reads, yields one record per CDR3 protein. The table shows hundreds of thousands of distinct CDR3 sequences, with over 20% occurring only once. The sequencing sample was made of peripheral blood. The receptor set was obtained from a young woman with stable Graves' hyperthyroidism.

This clonotype was observed at least ten times. This rearrangement joins TRBV10-2 to TRBJ2-5; D remains ambiguous. Germline loops: CDR1 WSHSY, CDR2 SAAADI. The CDR3 runs 15 residues. Trimming removed 7 bases at V and 4 bases at J, with 19 bases between. CDR3 DNA: TGCGCCAGCATCCTTCATATTCGGGTCGGAGAGACCCAGTACTTC. Translating gives CASILHIRVGETQYF.

This clonotype was picked up many times. The chain has TRBV25-1 and TRBJ2-1; 12 nucleotides match TRBD2. CDR1 is MGHDK, CDR2 SYGVNS, per germline. The CDR3 spans 18 residues. V lost 1 base to trimming and J lost 1 base; unmatched junction nucleotides: 5. In DNA form, the CDR3 reads TGTGCCAGCAGTGAATCCCTAGCGGGAGGGTCTTCCTACAATGAGCAGTTCTTC. Encoded protein: CASSESLAGGSSYNEQFF. The complete variable domain, with remaining parts taken from reference TRBV25-1 and TRBJ2-1, reads EADIYQTPRYLVIGTGKKITLECSQTMGHDKMYWYQQDPGMELHLIHYSYGVNSTEKGDLSSESTVSRIRTEHFPLTLESARPSHTSQYLCASSESLAGGSSYNEQFFGPGTRLTVL.

The table lists this clonotype with many counts. The chain carries TRBV2 and TRBJ2-5; D ambiguous. Looked up from germline, CDR1 is SNHLY and CDR2 is FYNNEI. V lost 1 base, J lost 6 bases, and 9 bases lay in between. The CDR3 runs to 13 residues. The CDR3 nucleotides are TGTGCCAGCAGTGAAGTGGTTAAGAAGACCCAGTACTTC. Protein sequence: CASSEVVKKTQYF.

This clonotype is a singleton in its sample. This chain connects TRBV6-1 to TRBJ2-7; TRBD2 aligns across 10 bases. The CDR3 covers 13 residues. Germline CDR1 and CDR2: MNHNS and SASEGT. Trimming cost V 11 bases and J 0 bases; bases outside gene matches: 4. In DNA form, the CDR3 reads TGTGCCGGCCGGACTAGCGGCTCCTACGAGCAGTACTTC. Encoded protein: CAGRTSGSYEQYF.

This clonotype was seen repeatedly, ten times or more. The gene calls are TRBV29-1 and TRBJ1-2, with D perhaps TRBD1 (5 bases). The CDR3 contains 14 residues. CDR1 and CDR2 from the germline V gene are SQVTM and ANQGSEA. Trimming shortened V by 7 bases and J by 3 bases, and 18 bases separated the two germline ends. This CDR3 is CSAGGAGRDYGYTF. The CDR3 DNA reads TGCAGCGCCGGAGGGGCAGGTCGGGACTATGGCTACACCTTC.

This clonotype was seen repeatedly, ten times or more. This chain connects TRBV25-1 to TRBJ1-2; D is perhaps TRBD1 (6 bases). The germline V gene encodes CDR1 MGHDK and CDR2 SYGVNS. This CDR3 is built from 15 residues. V lost 3 bases, J lost 6 bases, and 17 bases lay in between. This CDR3 is CASSDMGRGVDGYTF. The CDR3 coding sequence is TGTGCCAGCAGTGATATGGGCAGGGGTGTGGATGGCTACACCTTC.